The present entry profiles one T cell receptor beta chain with its context. What it binds is not known. The sample is drawn from a study of cytomegalovirus exposure and HLA in healthy donors. Whole-study results and caveats: By a later analysis, the bulk of CMV-associated TCR beta chains appeared HLA-restricted. Some public TCRs appeared in many individuals, while most sequences were rare. Donors were assumed by presence/absence analyses to have roughly uniform sequencing depth. Productive status was seen about 90% or about 30% of the time for most TCR beta V segments in an earlier analysis.

There are 15 residues in the CDR3. V lost 2 bases to trimming and J lost 6 bases; unmatched junction nucleotides: 5. Germline V gene sequence: CDR1 SGHRS, CDR2 YFSETQ. The PCR was carried out with 60 Vbeta primers and 13 Jbeta primers. TCRdb's table, derived via immunoSEQ multiplex PCR, lists solely in-frame clones and lacks some. The sample has some 190,000 clones; around 83% are singletons. This rearrangement joins TRBV5-1 to TRBJ2-1, with TRBD2 matching over 10 bases. Sequenced: PBMCs. This clonotype was obtained from a man between 40 and 49 years old in good health and CMV-seropositive. The CDR3 region has the DNA TGCGCCAGCAGCTTCCTAGCGGGAGCCGTCAATGAGCAGTTCTTC. This gives the protein CASSFLAGAVNEQFF.